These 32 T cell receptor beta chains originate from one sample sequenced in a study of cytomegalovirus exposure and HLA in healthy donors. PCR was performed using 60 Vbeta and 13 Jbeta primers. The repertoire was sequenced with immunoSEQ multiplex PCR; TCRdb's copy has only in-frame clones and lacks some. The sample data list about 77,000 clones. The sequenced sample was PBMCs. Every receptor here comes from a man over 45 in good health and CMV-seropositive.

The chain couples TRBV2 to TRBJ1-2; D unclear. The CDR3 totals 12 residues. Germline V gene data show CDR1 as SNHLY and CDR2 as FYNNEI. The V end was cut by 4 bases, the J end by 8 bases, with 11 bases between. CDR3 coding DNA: TGTGCCAGCAGTGCTCCGGTAGCAGGCTACACCTTC. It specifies CASSAPVAGYTF.

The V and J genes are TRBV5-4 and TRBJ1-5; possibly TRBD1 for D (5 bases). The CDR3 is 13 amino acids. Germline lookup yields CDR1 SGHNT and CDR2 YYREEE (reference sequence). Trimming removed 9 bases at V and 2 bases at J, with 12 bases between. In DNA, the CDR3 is TGTGCCATGGGGGAGGTTGGCAATCAGCCCCAGCATTTT. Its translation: CAMGEVGNQPQHF.

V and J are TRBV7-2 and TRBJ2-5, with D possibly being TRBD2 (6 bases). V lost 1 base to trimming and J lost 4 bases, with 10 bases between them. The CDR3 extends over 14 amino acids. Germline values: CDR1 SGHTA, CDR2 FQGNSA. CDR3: CASSLGGGAETQYF. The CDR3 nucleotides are TGTGCCAGCAGCTTAGGGGGCGGGGCAGAGACCCAGTACTTC.

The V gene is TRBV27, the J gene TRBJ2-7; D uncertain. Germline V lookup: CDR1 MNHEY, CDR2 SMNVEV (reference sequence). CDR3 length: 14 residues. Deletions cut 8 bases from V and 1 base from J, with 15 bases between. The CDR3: CASRNQALSYEQYF. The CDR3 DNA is TGTGCCAGCCGCAATCAAGCCCTTTCCTACGAGCAGTACTTC.

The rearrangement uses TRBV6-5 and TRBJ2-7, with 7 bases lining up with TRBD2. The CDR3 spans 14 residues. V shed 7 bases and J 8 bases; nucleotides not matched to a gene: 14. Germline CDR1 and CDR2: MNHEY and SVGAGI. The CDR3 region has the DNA TGTGCCAGCATCACCAATGGGGGGAGGGAGAAGCAGTACGTC. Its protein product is CASITNGGREKQYV.

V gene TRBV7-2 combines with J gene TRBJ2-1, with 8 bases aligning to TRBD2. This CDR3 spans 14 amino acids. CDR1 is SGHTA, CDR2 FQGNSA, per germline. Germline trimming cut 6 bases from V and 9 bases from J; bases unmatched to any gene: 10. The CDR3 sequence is CASRPAPSGPEQFF. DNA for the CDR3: TGTGCCAGCAGACCGGCCCCTAGCGGGCCTGAGCAGTTCTTC.

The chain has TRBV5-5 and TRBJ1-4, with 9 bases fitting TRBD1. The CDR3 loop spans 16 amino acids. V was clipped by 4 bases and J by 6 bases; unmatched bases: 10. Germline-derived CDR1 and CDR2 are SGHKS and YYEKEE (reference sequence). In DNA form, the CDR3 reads TGTGCCAGCAGCCCCGGGGGTACAGGGGGCGATGAAAAACTGTTTTTT. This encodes CASSPGGTGGDEKLFF.

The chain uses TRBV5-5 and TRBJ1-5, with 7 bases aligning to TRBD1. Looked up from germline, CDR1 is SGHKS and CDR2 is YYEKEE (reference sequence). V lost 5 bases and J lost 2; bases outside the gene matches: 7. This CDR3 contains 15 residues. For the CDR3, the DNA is TGTGCCAGCAGTCAGGGGGTTTGGGGCAATCAGCCCCAGCATTTT. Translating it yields CASSQGVWGNQPQHF.

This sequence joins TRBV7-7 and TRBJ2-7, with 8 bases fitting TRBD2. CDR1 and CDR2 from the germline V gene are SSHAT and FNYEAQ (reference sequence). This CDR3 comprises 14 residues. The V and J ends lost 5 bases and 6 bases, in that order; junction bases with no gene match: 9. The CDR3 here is CASSPGLAAGEQYF. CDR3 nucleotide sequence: TGTGCCAGCAGCCCCGGACTAGCAGCTGGCGAGCAGTACTTC. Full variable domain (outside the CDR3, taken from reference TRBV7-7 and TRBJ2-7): GAGVSQSPRYKVTKRGQDVTLRCDPISSHATLYWYQQALGQGPEFLTYFNYEAQPDKSGLPSDRFSAERPEGSISTLTIQRTEQRDSAMYRCASSPGLAAGEQYFGPGTRLTVT.

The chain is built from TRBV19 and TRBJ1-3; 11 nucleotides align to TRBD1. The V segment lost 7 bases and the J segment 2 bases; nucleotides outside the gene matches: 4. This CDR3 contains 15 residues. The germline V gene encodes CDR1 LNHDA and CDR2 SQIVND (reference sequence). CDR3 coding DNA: TGTGCCAGTACCCCGGGACAGGGGGCTGGAAACACCATATATTTT. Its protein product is CASTPGQGAGNTIYF. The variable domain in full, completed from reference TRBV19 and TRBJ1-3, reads DGGITQSPKYLFRKEGQNVTLSCEQNLNHDAMYWYRQDPGQGLRLIYYSQIVNDFQKGDIAEGYSVSREKKESFPLTVTSAQKNPTAFYLCASTPGQGAGNTIYFGEGSWLTVV.

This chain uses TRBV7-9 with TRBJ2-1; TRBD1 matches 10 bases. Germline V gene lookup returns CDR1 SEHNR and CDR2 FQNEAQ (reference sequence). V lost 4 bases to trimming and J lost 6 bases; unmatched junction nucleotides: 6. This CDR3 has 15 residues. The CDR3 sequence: CASSSLTGGVNEQFF. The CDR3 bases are TGTGCCAGCAGCTCACTGACAGGGGGCGTCAATGAGCAGTTCTTC. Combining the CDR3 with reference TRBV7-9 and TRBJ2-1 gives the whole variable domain DTGVSQNPRHKITKRGQNVTFRCDPISEHNRLYWYRQTLGQGPEFLTYFQNEAQLEKSRLLSDRFSAERPKGSFSTLEIQRTEQGDSAMYLCASSSLTGGVNEQFFGPGTRLTVL.

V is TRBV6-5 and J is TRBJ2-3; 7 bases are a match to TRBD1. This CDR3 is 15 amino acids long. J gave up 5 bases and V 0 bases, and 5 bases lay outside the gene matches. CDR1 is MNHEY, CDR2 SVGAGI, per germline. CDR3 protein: CASSYSPTGIDTQYF. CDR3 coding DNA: TGTGCCAGCAGTTACTCACCGACAGGGATAGATACGCAGTATTTT.

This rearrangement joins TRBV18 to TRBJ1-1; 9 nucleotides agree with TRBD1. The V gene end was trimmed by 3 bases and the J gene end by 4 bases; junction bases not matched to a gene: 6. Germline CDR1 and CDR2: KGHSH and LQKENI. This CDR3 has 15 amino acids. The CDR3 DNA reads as TGTGCCAGCTCACCTCGGACAGGGGAGAGCACTGAAGCTTTCTTT. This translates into CASSPRTGESTEAFF.

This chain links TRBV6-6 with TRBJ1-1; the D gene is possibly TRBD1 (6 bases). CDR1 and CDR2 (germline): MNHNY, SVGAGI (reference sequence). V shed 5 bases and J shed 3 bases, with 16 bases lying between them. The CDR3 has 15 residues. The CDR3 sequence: CASSRLPDRYTEAFF. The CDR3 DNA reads TGTGCCAGCAGTCGCCTACCGGACAGATACACTGAAGCTTTCTTT.

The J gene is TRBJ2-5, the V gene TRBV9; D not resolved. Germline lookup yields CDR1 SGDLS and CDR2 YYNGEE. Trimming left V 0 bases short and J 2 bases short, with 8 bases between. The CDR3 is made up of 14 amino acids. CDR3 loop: CASSVDELQETQYF. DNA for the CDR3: TGTGCCAGCAGCGTAGACGAGCTTCAAGAGACCCAGTACTTC.

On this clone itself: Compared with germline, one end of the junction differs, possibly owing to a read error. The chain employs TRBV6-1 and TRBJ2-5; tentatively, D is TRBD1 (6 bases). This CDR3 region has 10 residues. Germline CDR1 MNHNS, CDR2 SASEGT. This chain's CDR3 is CASSEAGQHF. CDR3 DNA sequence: TGTGCCAGCAGTGAAGCTGGACAGCACTTC.

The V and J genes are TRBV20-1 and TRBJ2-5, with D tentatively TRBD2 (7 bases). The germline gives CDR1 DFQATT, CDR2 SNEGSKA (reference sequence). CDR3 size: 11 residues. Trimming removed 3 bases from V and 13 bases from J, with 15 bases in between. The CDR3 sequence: CSARPRGPMYF. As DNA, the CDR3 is TGCAGTGCTAGGCCGCGGGGGCCCATGTACTTC.

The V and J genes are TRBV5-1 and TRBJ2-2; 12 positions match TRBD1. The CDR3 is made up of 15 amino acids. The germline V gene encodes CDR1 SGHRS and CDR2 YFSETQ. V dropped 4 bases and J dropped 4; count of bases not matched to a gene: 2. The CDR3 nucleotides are TGCGCCAGCAGCACGGGACAGGGGGCCACCGGGGAGCTGTTTTTT. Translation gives CASSTGQGATGELFF.

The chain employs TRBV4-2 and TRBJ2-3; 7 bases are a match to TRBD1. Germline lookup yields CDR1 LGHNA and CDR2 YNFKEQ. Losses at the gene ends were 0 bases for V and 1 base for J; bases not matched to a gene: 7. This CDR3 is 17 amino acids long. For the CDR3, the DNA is TGTGCCAGCAGCCAAGATCGGCGGCAGGGGGGCACAGATACGCAGTATTTT. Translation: CASSQDRRQGGTDTQYF.

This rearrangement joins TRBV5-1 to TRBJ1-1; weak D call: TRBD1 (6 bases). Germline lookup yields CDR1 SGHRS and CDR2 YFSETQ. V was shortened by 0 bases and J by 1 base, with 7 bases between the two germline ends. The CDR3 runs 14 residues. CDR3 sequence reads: CASSLAGENTEAFF. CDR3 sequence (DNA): TGCGCCAGCAGCTTGGCAGGGGAGAACACTGAAGCTTTCTTT. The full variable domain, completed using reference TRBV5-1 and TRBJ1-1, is KAGVTQTPRYLIKTRGQQVTLSCSPISGHRSVSWYQQTPGQGLQFLFEYFSETQRNKGNFPGRFSGRQFSNSRSEMNVSTLELGDSALYLCASSLAGENTEAFFGQGTRLTVV.

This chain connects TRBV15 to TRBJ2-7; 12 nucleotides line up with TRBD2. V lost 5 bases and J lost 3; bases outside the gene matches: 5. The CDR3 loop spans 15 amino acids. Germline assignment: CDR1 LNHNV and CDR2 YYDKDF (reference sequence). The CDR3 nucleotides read TGTGCCACCAGCTACTCGACTAGCGGGAGCTACGAGCAGTACTTC. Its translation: CATSYSTSGSYEQYF.

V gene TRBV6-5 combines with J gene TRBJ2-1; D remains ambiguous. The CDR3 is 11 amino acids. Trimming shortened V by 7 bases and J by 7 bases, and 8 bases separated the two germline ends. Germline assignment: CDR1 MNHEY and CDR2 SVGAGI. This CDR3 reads CASISRNEQFF. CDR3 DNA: TGTGCCAGCATATCTAGGAATGAGCAGTTCTTC.

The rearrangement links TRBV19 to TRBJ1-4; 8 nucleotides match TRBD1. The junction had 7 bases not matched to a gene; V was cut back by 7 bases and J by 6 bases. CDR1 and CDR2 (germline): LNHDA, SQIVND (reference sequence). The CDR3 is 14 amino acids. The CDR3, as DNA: TGTGCCAGTACCCTGGACAGGGAGGATGAAAAACTGTTTTTT. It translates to CASTLDREDEKLFF. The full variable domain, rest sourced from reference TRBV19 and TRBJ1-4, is DGGITQSPKYLFRKEGQNVTLSCEQNLNHDAMYWYRQDPGQGLRLIYYSQIVNDFQKGDIAEGYSVSREKKESFPLTVTSAQKNPTAFYLCASTLDREDEKLFFGSGTQLSVL.

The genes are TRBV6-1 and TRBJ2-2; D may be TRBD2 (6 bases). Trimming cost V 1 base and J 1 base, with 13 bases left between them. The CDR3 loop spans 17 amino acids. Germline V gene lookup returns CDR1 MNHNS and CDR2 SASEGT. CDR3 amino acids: CASSEGSWRGNTGELFF. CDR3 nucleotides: TGTGCCAGCAGTGAAGGAAGTTGGCGGGGGAACACCGGGGAGCTGTTTTTT.

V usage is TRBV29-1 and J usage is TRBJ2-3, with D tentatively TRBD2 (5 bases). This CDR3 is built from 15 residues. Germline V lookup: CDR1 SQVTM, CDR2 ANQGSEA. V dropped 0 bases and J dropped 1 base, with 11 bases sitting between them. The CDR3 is CSVEDGKVRTDTQYF. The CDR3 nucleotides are TGCAGCGTTGAAGACGGGAAGGTTCGCACAGATACGCAGTATTTT.

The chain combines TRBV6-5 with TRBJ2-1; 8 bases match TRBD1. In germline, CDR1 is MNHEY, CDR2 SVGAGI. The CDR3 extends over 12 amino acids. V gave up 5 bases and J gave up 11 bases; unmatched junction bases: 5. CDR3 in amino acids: CASSLDRVKQFF. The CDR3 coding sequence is TGTGCCAGCAGTCTGGACAGGGTCAAGCAGTTCTTC.

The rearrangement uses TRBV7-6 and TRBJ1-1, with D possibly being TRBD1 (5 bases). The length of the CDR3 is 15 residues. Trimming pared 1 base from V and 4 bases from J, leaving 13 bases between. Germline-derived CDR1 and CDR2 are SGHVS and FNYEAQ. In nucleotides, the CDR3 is TGTGCCAGCAGCTTAGTATCCCAGGGAGGCACTGAAGCTTTCTTT. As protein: CASSLVSQGGTEAFF.

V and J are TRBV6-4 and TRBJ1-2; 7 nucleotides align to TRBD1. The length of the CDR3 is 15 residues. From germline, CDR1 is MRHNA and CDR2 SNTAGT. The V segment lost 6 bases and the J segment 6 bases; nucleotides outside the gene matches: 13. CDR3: CASSPTPTGLNGYTF. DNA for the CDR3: TGTGCCAGCAGCCCCACCCCGACAGGGCTTAATGGCTACACCTTC.

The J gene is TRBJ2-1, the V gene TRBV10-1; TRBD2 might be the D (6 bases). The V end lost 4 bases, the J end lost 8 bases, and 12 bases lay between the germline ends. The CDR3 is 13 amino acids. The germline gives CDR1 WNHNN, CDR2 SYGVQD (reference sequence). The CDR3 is CASSGSRGYEQFF. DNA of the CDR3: TGCGCCAGCAGTGGGAGCCGGGGGTATGAGCAGTTCTTC.

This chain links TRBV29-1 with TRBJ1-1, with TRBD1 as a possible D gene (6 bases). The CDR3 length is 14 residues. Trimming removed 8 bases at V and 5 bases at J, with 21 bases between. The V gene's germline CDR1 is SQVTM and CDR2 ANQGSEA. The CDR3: CSFREGGRRTEAFF. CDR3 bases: TGCAGCTTCCGGGAGGGGGGGAGGCGGACTGAAGCTTTCTTT. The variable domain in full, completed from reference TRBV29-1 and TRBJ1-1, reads SAVISQKPSRDICQRGTSLTIQCQVDSQVTMMFWYRQQPGQSLTLIATANQGSEATYESGFVIDKFPISRPNLTFSTLTVSNMSPEDSSIYLCSFREGGRRTEAFFGQGTRLTVV.

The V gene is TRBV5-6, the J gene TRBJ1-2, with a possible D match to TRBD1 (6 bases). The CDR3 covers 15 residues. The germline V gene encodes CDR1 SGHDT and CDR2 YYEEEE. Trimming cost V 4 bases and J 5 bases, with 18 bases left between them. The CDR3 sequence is CASSDTGYLGYGYTF. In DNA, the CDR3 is TGTGCCAGCAGCGATACAGGGTATTTAGGATATGGCTACACCTTC.

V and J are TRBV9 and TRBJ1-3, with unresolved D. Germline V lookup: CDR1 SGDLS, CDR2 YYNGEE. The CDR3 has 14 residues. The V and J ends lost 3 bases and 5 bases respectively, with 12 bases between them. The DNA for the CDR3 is TGTGCCAGCAGCGCATCTGGGCCGCGAAACACCATATATTTT. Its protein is CASSASGPRNTIYF.